This T cell receptor (beta chain) comes out of a study of blood T cell repertoires in COVID-19. Study context: COVID-19 samples, acute and convalescent, were from the United States, Italy and Spain.

In the original processing: Nucleated cell number was recorded as an estimate derived from reference gene primer amplification. Some clones are missing from TCRdb's copy, which holds only in-frame ones; the method was immunoSEQ multiplex PCR. The V and J calls and the clone size are those of that table, but D and trimming were determined from the DNA. The repertoire holds 80,000 to 130,000 clones, with roughly 92% as singletons. Trimming cost V 3 bases and J 4 bases, with 7 bases left between them. The germline V gene encodes CDR1 SGHRS and CDR2 YFSETQ. The CDR3 totals 12 residues. Sequencing input: peripheral blood. The receptor comes from a man between 65 and 85 years old with acute or convalescent COVID-19. The chain recombines TRBV5-1 with TRBJ2-5; D gene unclear. The CDR3 DNA reads as TGCGCCAGCAGCTCCTACGGAGAGACCCAGTACTTC. This encodes CASSSYGETQYF.